The 9 T cell receptor beta chains reported below all come from one sample, sequenced in a study of beta chain features in type 1 diabetes. Expressed TCRB transcripts got sequenced, as all isolated RNA was reverse transcribed. Sequenced by immunoSEQ multiplex PCR; TCRdb stores in-frame clones only, minus some. Of fewer than 200,000 clones in the sample, under 9.5% are singletons; the top ten hold nearly 0.65%. Sample: central memory CD4+ T cells from blood. These TCRs come from a man in his late teens or twenties in good health.

This clone was detected many times. The CDR3 bases are TGTGCCAGCAGCCCTGCGAGCTCTGGAAACACCATATATTTT. This translates into CASSPASSGNTIYF. The genes are TRBV13 and TRBJ1-3; D unresolved. This CDR3 has 14 amino acids. Germline V gene sequence: CDR1 PRHDT, CDR2 FYEKMQ (reference sequence). V lost 5 bases to trimming and J lost 0 bases, with 8 bases between them.

The rearrangement joins TRBV27 to TRBJ2-6, with TRBD1 as a possible D gene (5 bases). Germline V CDR1 and CDR2: MNHEY, SMNVEV (reference sequence). V shed 8 bases and J shed 3 bases, with 14 bases lying between them. This CDR3 spans 15 amino acids. This CDR3 reads CASSPRGSGANVLTF. In nucleotides, the CDR3 is TGTGCCAGCTCGCCTAGGGGAAGTGGGGCCAACGTCCTGACTTTC.

The chain carries TRBV5-1 and TRBJ2-4; 9 bases are shared with TRBD1. The CDR3 contains 16 residues. V lost 4 bases, J lost 1 base, and 6 bases stayed unmatched. Germline CDR1 reads SGHRS; CDR2 reads YFSETQ. CDR3 in amino acids: CASSPGQGTAKNIQYF. Here the CDR3 DNA reads TGCGCCAGCAGCCCCGGACAGGGGACGGCCAAAAACATTCAGTACTTC. Drawing the rest from reference TRBV5-1 and TRBJ2-4, the complete variable domain is KAGVTQTPRYLIKTRGQQVTLSCSPISGHRSVSWYQQTPGQGLQFLFEYFSETQRNKGNFPGRFSGRQFSNSRSEMNVSTLELGDSALYLCASSPGQGTAKNIQYFGAGTRLSVL.

This clone has more than one count but fewer than ten. The chain links TRBV7-9 to TRBJ2-1, with 12 bases aligning to TRBD2. The CDR3 is 14 residues long. CDR1 and CDR2 from the germline V gene are SEHNR and FQNEAQ (reference sequence). The J segment lost 9 bases and the V segment lost 4 bases, leaving 4 bases of the junction unmatched. CDR3 sequence: CASSSGLAGSEQFF. In DNA, the CDR3 is TGTGCCAGCAGCTCGGGACTAGCGGGTAGTGAGCAGTTCTTC. The full variable domain, in which reference TRBV7-9 and TRBJ2-1 provide the parts outside the CDR3, is DTGVSQNPRHKITKRGQNVTFRCDPISEHNRLYWYRQTLGQGPEFLTYFQNEAQLEKSRLLSDRFSAERPKGSFSTLEIQRTEQGDSAMYLCASSSGLAGSEQFFGPGTRLTVL.

This clone came up a few times. This specimen includes other DNA sequences encoding the same CDR3. The CDR3 reads CASRDNTDTQYF. For the CDR3, the DNA is TGTGCCAGCCGGGACAACACAGATACGCAGTATTTT. The chain links TRBV2 to TRBJ2-3; TRBD1 might be the D (6 bases). Trimming stripped 8 bases from V and 2 bases from J, with 8 bases between. CDR1 is SNHLY, CDR2 FYNNEI, per germline. The CDR3 runs to 12 residues. Full variable domain (remainder filled in from reference TRBV2 and TRBJ2-3): EPEVTQTPSHQVTQMGQEVILRCVPISNHLYFYWYRQILGQKVEFLVSFYNNEISEKSEIFDDQFSVERPDGSNFTLKIRSTKLEDSAMYFCASRDNTDTQYFGPGTRLTVL.

The V gene is TRBV30, the J gene TRBJ2-5, with a possible D match to TRBD1 (6 bases). Germline V gene data show CDR1 as GTSNPN and CDR2 as SVGIG (reference sequence). V lost 4 bases and J 4 bases, leaving 13 bases between the germline ends. CDR3 size: 13 residues. The CDR3 reads CAWMSGAGETQYF. In nucleotides, the CDR3 is TGTGCCTGGATGTCAGGGGCCGGAGAGACCCAGTACTTC.

This clone was recorded many times. The chain employs TRBV6-5 and TRBJ1-4; the D gene is possibly TRBD1 (5 bases). The CDR3 is 14 residues long. In germline, CDR1 is MNHEY, CDR2 SVGAGI. V was shortened by 5 bases and J by 6 bases, with 13 bases between the two germline ends. The DNA of the CDR3 is TGTGCCAGCAGTCTCCGACAGTGGGATGAAAAACTGTTTTTT. Residues: CASSLRQWDEKLFF.

This clone came up a few times. The genes are TRBV7-2 and TRBJ1-5, with 8 bases aligning to TRBD1. After removal of 1 base from V and 6 bases from J, the junction contained 8 bases not matched to a gene. Germline CDR1 is SGHTA and CDR2 is FQGNSA. The CDR3 is made up of 16 amino acids. CDR3 residues: CASSLVGQGATQPQHF. The CDR3 coding sequence is TGTGCCAGCAGCTTAGTTGGGCAGGGGGCGACTCAGCCCCAGCATTTT. The full variable domain, its missing parts supplied by reference TRBV7-2 and TRBJ1-5, is GAGVSQSPSNKVTEKGKDVELRCDPISGHTALYWYRQSLGQGLEFLIYFQGNSAPDKSGLPSDRFSAERTGGSVSTLTIQRTQQEDSAVYLCASSLVGQGATQPQHFGDGTRLSIL.

V is TRBV4-1 and J is TRBJ2-5; D might be TRBD1 (6 bases). Trimming removed 2 bases from V and 1 base from J, with 11 bases in between. Germline CDR1 reads MGHRA; CDR2 reads YSYEKL. The CDR3 runs 15 residues. The CDR3 sequence is CASSQQTGTQETQYF. The CDR3 coding sequence is TGCGCCAGCAGCCAACAAACAGGGACCCAAGAGACCCAGTACTTC.